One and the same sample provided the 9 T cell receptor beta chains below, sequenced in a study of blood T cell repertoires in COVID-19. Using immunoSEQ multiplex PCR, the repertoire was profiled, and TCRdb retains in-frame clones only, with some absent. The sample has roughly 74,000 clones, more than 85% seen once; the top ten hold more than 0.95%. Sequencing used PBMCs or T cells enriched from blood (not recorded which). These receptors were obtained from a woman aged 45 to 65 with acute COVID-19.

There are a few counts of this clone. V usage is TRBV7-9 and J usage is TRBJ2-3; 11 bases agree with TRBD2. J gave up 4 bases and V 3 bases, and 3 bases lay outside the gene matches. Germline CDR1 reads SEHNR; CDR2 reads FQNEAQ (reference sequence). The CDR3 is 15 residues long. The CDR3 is CASSFSGRAADTQYF. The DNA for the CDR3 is TGTGCCAGCAGCTTTAGCGGGAGGGCAGCAGATACGCAGTATTTT.

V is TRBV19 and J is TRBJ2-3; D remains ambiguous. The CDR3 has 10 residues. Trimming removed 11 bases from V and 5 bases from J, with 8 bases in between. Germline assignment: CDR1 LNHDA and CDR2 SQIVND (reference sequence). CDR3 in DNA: TGTGCCGTCTCTCGAGATACGCAGTATTTT. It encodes CAVSRDTQYF.

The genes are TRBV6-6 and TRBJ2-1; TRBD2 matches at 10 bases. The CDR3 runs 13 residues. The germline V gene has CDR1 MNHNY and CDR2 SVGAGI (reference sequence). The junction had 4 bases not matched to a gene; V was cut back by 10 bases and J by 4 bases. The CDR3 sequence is CATASGSYNEQFF. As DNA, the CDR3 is TGTGCCACGGCTAGCGGGAGTTACAATGAGCAGTTCTTC.

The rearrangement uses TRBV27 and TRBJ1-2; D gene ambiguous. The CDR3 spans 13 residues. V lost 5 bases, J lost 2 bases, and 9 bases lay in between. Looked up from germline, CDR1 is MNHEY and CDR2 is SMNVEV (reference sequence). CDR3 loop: CASSGLPNYGYTF. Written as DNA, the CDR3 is TGTGCCAGCAGTGGGCTACCAAACTATGGCTACACCTTC.

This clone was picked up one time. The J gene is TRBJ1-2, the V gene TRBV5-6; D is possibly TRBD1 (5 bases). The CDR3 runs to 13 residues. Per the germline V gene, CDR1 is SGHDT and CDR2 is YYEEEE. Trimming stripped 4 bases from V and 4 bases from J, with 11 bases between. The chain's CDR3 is CASSIQGSYGYTF. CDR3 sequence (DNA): TGTGCCAGCAGCATCCAGGGAAGCTATGGCTACACCTTC. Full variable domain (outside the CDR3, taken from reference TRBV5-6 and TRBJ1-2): DAGVTQSPTHLIKTRGQQVTLRCSPKSGHDTVSWYQQALGQGPQFIFQYYEEEERQRGNFPDRFSGHQFPNYSSELNVNALLLGDSALYLCASSIQGSYGYTFGSGTRLTVV.

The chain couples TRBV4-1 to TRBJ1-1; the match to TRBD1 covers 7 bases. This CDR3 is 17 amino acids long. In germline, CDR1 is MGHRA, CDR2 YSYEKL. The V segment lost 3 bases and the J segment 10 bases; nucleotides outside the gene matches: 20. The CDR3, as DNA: TGCGCCAGCAGCCATGTCCTTGGGAGACAGGGCCTTTGGAGAGCTTTCTTT. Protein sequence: CASSHVLGRQGLWRAFF.

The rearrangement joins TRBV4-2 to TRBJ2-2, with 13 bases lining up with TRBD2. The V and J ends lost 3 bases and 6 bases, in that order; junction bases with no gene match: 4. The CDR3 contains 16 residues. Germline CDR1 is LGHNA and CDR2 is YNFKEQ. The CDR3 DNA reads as TGTGCCAGCAGCCATCAACTAGCGGGAGGGCCCGGGGAGCTGTTTTTT. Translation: CASSHQLAGGPGELFF.

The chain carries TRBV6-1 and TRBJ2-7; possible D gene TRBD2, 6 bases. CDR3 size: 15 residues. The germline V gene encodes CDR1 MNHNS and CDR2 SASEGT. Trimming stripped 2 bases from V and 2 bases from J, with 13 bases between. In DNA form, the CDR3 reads TGTGCCAGCAGTGAAATGCGCGGGACTCCCTACGAGCAGTACTTC. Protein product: CASSEMRGTPYEQYF.

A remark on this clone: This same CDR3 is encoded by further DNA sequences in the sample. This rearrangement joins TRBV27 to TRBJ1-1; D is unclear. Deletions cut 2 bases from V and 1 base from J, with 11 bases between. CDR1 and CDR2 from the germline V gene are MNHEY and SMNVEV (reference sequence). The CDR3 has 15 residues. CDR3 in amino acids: CASSLLGGGNTEAFF. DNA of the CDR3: TGTGCCAGCAGTTTACTCGGAGGTGGGAACACTGAAGCTTTCTTT.